A selection of T cell receptor beta chains follows, all from one sample in a study of T cell clonotyping in hematopoietic cell transplantation. Sequencing used immunoSEQ multiplex PCR; TCRdb keeps in-frame clones, though not all of them. The table shows tens of thousands of clones, with 96% occurring only once. The sequenced sample was peripheral blood mononuclear cells, obtained before stem cell transplant. These receptor sequences come from a woman aged 45 to 65 with acute myeloid leukemia. Some clones in this sample may be carry-over from other donors' samples. Both conserved end residues are part of each CDR3. A D gene is named only where the DNA matches it firmly. Clone size, where shown, is once, few, many, or a class for clones that have expanded.

size	J	D	V	CDR3	DNA
NA	TRBJ2-1	NA	TRBV4-1	CASSQGLPGDFNEQFF	TGCGCCAGCAGCCAGGGACTCCCGGGGGACTTTAATGAGCAGTTCTTC
NA	TRBJ1-4	NA	TRBV4-1	CASSQGRGRTNEKLFF	TGCGCCAGCAGCCAAGGCAGGGGTCGAACTAATGAAAAACTGTTTTTT
once	TRBJ1-5	TRBD1	TRBV5-1	CASRFGQGSNQPQHF	TGCGCCAGCAGGTTCGGACAGGGTAGCAATCAGCCCCAGCATTTT
NA	TRBJ1-4	TRBD1	TRBV6-5	CASRRQGINEKLFF	TGTGCCAGCAGAAGACAGGGGATTAATGAAAAACTGTTTTTT
NA	TRBJ1-1	TRBD1	TRBV6-5	CASRRQGSEAFF	TGTGCCAGCAGAAGACAGGGATCTGAAGCTTTCTTT
NA	TRBJ2-7	TRBD2	TRBV27	CASSHLGTSGSYEQYF	TGTGCCAGCAGTCACCTCGGGACTAGCGGATCCTACGAGCAGTACTTC
NA	TRBJ2-1	TRBD2	TRBV11-2	CASSFSSGGAHNEQFF	TGTGCCAGCAGCTTTTCCAGCGGGGGGGCCCACAATGAGCAGTTCTTC
NA	TRBJ2-5	TRBD1	TRBV4-1	CASSQRQGQETQYF	TGCGCCAGCAGCCAAAGACAGGGTCAAGAGACCCAGTACTTC
NA	TRBJ1-3	NA	TRBV9	CASSSMGDFSGNTIYF	TGTGCCAGCAGCTCGATGGGGGATTTCTCTGGAAACACCATATATTTT
NA	TRBJ1-1	NA	TRBV19	CASSNNRAEAFF	TGTGCCAGTAGCAATAACCGGGCCGAAGCTTTCTTT
NA	TRBJ1-1	TRBD1	TRBV29-1	CSVGWAGGTEAFF	TGCAGCGTTGGTTGGGCAGGGGGCACTGAAGCTTTCTTT
NA	TRBJ2-7	NA	TRBV14	CASSLLMGTPFDEQYF	TGTGCCAGCAGCCTCCTCATGGGGACTCCCTTTGACGAGCAGTACTTC
once	TRBJ1-5	TRBD1	TRBV6-1	CASGRTGYSNQPQHF	TGTGCCAGCGGCCGGACAGGGTATAGCAATCAGCCCCAGCATTTT
NA	TRBJ2-1	TRBD2	TRBV19	CASRPYHSGTGVYNEQFF	TGTGCCAGTAGACCGTACCATAGCGGGACGGGGGTCTACAATGAGCAGTTCTTC
NA	TRBJ2-7	NA	TRBV7-9	CASSRRYQGPGDEQYF	TGTGCCAGCAGCCGCCGTTACCAGGGACCTGGCGACGAGCAGTACTTC
NA	TRBJ1-5	NA	TRBV2	CASSESWGSWRQPF	TGTGCCAGCAGTGAATCCTGGGGGTCCTGGAGGCAGCCATTT